This TCR beta chain was recovered during a study of blood T cells in healthy people across ages. As for the study in general: Template switching retrieved approximately one barcoded beta molecule for each two T cells.

The CDR3 contains 13 residues. Germline V gene sequence: CDR1 DFQATT, CDR2 SNEGSKA (reference sequence). The V gene lost 6 bases and the J gene lost 6 bases, with 17 bases spanning the gap. To note about this clonotype: What it recognizes is unknown.

Alongside a J-beta primer mix, a sample-barcoded 5' primer served in a second PCR lasting about 7 to 11 cycles. TCRdb ran MiXCR on the 5' RACE reads and lists one entry per CDR3 protein. The data show around 900,000 distinct CDR3 sequences, roughly half seen once. General study findings and limits: Shifts in expanded clonotypes may have been confounded by donor CMV status, which was unknown. It was not possible, with unsorted PBMCs, to conclusively compare naive and antigen-experienced cells.

No fewer than 5 micrograms of total RNA were isolated from every sample. This chain uses TRBV20-1 with TRBJ2-5, with a tentative D call TRBD1 (6 bases). The sequenced sample was blood. The sequence derives from a woman aged 60-75 years in good health. In DNA, the CDR3 is TGCAGTGCCAGGGGCAGGGCCTGGCAGACCCAGTACTTC. It codes for CSARGRAWQTQYF.